This entry lists 18 T cell receptor beta chains sequenced from one sample in a study of blood T cell repertoires in COVID-19. Libraries were prepared by immunoSEQ multiplex PCR; TCRdb keeps only in-frame clonotypes and omits some of them. The sample has under 300,000 clones; 90% are singletons. The material sequenced was peripheral blood. Receptors originate from a middle-aged woman with acute or convalescent COVID-19.

The chain is built from TRBV5-1 and TRBJ2-3, with 12 bases fitting TRBD2. The germline gives CDR1 SGHRS, CDR2 YFSETQ. The CDR3 is 16 amino acids. Trimming at V came to 3 bases and at J to 5 bases, leaving 7 bases not matched to a gene. The DNA of the CDR3 is TGCGCCAGCAGCTGGTCTAGCGGGGGGGCCAGAGATACGCAGTATTTT. It translates to CASSWSSGGARDTQYF.

As regards this clone: Other DNA variants within this sample encode the same CDR3. CDR3 nucleotide sequence: TGTGCCAGCAGTGAAGGACTAGCGGGGCCCCTATCCTACAATGAGCAGTTCTTC. This encodes CASSEGLAGPLSYNEQFF. This sequence joins TRBV2 and TRBJ2-1, with 11 bases aligning to TRBD2. Germline V CDR1 and CDR2: SNHLY, FYNNEI. Trimming cost V 1 base and J 1 base; bases outside gene matches: 6. The CDR3 is 18 residues long.

The chain joins TRBV5-1 to TRBJ1-1; D gene ambiguous. This CDR3 has 13 amino acids. Germline values: CDR1 SGHRS, CDR2 YFSETQ. Trimming pared 2 bases from V and 4 bases from J, leaving 9 bases between. CDR3 coding DNA: TGCGCCAGCAGCTTTTCTGGCTTCACTGAAGCTTTCTTT. This gives the protein CASSFSGFTEAFF.

The chain has TRBV9 and TRBJ2-1, with D perhaps TRBD2 (5 bases). The CDR3 totals 13 residues. V was shortened by 0 bases and J by 5 bases, with 6 bases between the two germline ends. In germline, CDR1 is SGDLS, CDR2 YYNGEE. Here the CDR3 DNA reads TGTGCCAGCAGCGTAGCGGGGAACAATGAGCAGTTCTTC. Translating it yields CASSVAGNNEQFF.

The chain links TRBV15 to TRBJ1-2; 10 positions match TRBD1. The V and J ends lost 6 bases and 7 bases, in that order; junction bases with no gene match: 11. The germline V gene has CDR1 LNHNV and CDR2 YYDKDF (reference sequence). The CDR3 consists of 15 residues. CDR3 region: CATSDGQGGYGGYTF. CDR3 sequence (DNA): TGTGCCACCAGTGACGGACAGGGGGGCTACGGTGGCTACACCTTC. Full variable domain (missing parts from reference TRBV15 and TRBJ1-2): DAMVIQNPRYQVTQFGKPVTLSCSQTLNHNVMYWYQQKSSQAPKLLFHYYDKDFNNEADTPDNFQSRRPNTSFCFLDIRSPGLGDTAMYLCATSDGQGGYGGYTFGSGTRLTVV.

J is TRBJ1-2 and V is TRBV19; TRBD1 matches 8 bases. CDR1 and CDR2 from the germline V gene are LNHDA and SQIVND (reference sequence). V trimming: 2 bases; J trimming: 8 bases; junction bases outside the gene matches: 10. CDR3 size: 15 residues. The CDR3, as DNA: TGTGCCAGTAGTATAACCGGACAGGGAAAGGAGGGCTACACCTTC. Amino acids: CASSITGQGKEGYTF.

CDR3 coding DNA: TGTGCCAGCAATCTGAGGGGGGGGCCTAACTATGGCTACACCTTC. It codes for CASNLRGGPNYGYTF. The V gene is TRBV13, the J gene TRBJ1-2, with a weak D call TRBD1 (6 bases). Trimming pared 7 bases from V and 0 bases from J, leaving 15 bases between. Germline V CDR1 and CDR2: PRHDT, FYEKMQ (reference sequence). The CDR3 has 15 residues. Full variable domain (remainder filled in from reference TRBV13 and TRBJ1-2): AAGVIQSPRHLIKEKRETATLKCYPIPRHDTVYWYQQGPGQDPQFLISFYEKMQSDKGSIPDRFSAQQFSDYHSELNMSSLELGDSALYFCASNLRGGPNYGYTFGSGTRLTVV.

This chain uses TRBV13 with TRBJ1-1, with 9 bases matching TRBD1. J lost 7 bases, V lost 4 bases, and 13 bases had no gene match. This CDR3 is built from 16 residues. Germline V lookup: CDR1 PRHDT, CDR2 FYEKMQ (reference sequence). The CDR3 nucleotides are TGTGCCAGCAGCTCGAGAGCCGACAGGGGGTGGGTTGAAGCTTTCTTT. Residues: CASSSRADRGWVEAFF. The full variable domain, its missing parts supplied by reference TRBV13 and TRBJ1-1, is AAGVIQSPRHLIKEKRETATLKCYPIPRHDTVYWYQQGPGQDPQFLISFYEKMQSDKGSIPDRFSAQQFSDYHSELNMSSLELGDSALYFCASSSRADRGWVEAFFGQGTRLTVV.

The count of this clone is one. The chain carries TRBV5-6 and TRBJ2-1; the match to TRBD2 covers 12 bases. This CDR3 has 17 amino acids. CDR1 is SGHDT and CDR2 is YYEEEE in the germline V gene. Losses at the gene ends were 0 bases for V and 2 bases for J; bases not matched to a gene: 3. CDR3 loop: CASSLAGLAGPYNEQFF. In DNA, the CDR3 is TGTGCCAGCAGCTTGGCCGGACTAGCGGGGCCCTACAATGAGCAGTTCTTC.

As for this clone: Other DNA sequences from this sample encode an identical CDR3 as well. The rearrangement uses TRBV5-1 and TRBJ1-1, with 9 bases matching TRBD1. Unmatched junction bases numbered 1, after V lost 0 bases and J lost 4 bases. Germline CDR1 is SGHRS and CDR2 is YFSETQ. The length of the CDR3 is 14 residues. Here the CDR3 DNA reads TGCGCCAGCAGCTTGGGACAGGGGGGCACTGAAGCTTTCTTT. Its protein product is CASSLGQGGTEAFF.

The J gene is TRBJ1-1, the V gene TRBV11-2; D is perhaps TRBD1 (6 bases). The germline V gene encodes CDR1 SGHAT and CDR2 FQNNGV. This CDR3 is 16 amino acids long. The germline V and J ends were trimmed by 5 bases and 8 bases, with 24 bases remaining between them. This CDR3 is CASSNLRGGEGFEAFF. As DNA, the CDR3 is TGTGCCAGCAGCAATCTCAGGGGAGGGGAGGGATTCGAAGCTTTCTTT.

The rearrangement joins TRBV4-1 to TRBJ1-1; D is unclear. Trimming left V 1 base short and J 4 bases short, with 10 bases between. Germline-derived CDR1 and CDR2 are MGHRA and YSYEKL. The CDR3 consists of 14 residues. The CDR3 DNA sequence: TGCGCCAGCAGCCAAGGACCCCGCGGCACTGAAGCTTTCTTT. The encoded protein is CASSQGPRGTEAFF.

This clone was observed once. The rearrangement links TRBV18 to TRBJ1-1; 8 bases agree with TRBD1. Germline loops: CDR1 KGHSH, CDR2 LQKENI. The CDR3 spans 14 residues. After removal of 3 bases from V and 2 bases from J, the junction contained 2 bases not matched to a gene. CDR3: CASSPGQANTEAFF. The CDR3 nucleotides are TGTGCCAGCTCACCGGGACAGGCCAACACTGAAGCTTTCTTT.

The chain is built from TRBV5-1 and TRBJ2-5; 7 nucleotides match TRBD2. V shed 0 bases and J 2 bases; nucleotides not matched to a gene: 4. CDR3 size: 15 residues. Germline loops: CDR1 SGHRS, CDR2 YFSETQ. Here the CDR3 DNA reads TGCGCCAGCAGCTTGGCCCCTAGCGGTCAAGAGACCCAGTACTTC. Encoded protein: CASSLAPSGQETQYF.

The chain is built from TRBV18 and TRBJ2-3; D is perhaps TRBD2 (5 bases). Germline V CDR1 and CDR2: KGHSH, LQKENI. Trimming removed 2 bases from V and 0 bases from J, with 9 bases in between. The CDR3 contains 15 residues. The chain's CDR3 is CASSPWGVSTDTQYF. In nucleotides, the CDR3 is TGTGCCAGCTCACCATGGGGAGTTAGCACAGATACGCAGTATTTT.

The rearrangement joins TRBV3-1 (or the pseudogene TRBV3-2) to TRBJ2-7; 10 bases match TRBD2. V shed 1 base, J shed 10 bases, and the junction held 10 bases outside the gene matches. The V gene's germline CDR1 is LGHDT and CDR2 YNNKEL (reference sequence). This CDR3 is 15 amino acids long. The CDR3 sequence is CASSQGSGGPARQYV. CDR3 DNA sequence: TGTGCCAGCAGCCAAGGTAGCGGGGGGCCGGCGAGACAGTACGTC.

The chain employs TRBV2 and TRBJ2-7; the match to TRBD1 covers 7 bases. The ends lost 6 bases at V and 3 bases at J; junction bases unmatched: 2. From germline, CDR1 is SNHLY and CDR2 FYNNEI. The CDR3 runs 12 residues. The CDR3 is CASRWDSYEQYV. Written as DNA, the CDR3 is TGTGCCAGCAGATGGGACAGCTACGAGCAGTACGTC.

The chain joins TRBV3-1 (or the pseudogene TRBV3-2) to TRBJ2-1, with 7 bases lining up with TRBD1. CDR3 length equals 16 residues. Per germline, CDR1 LGHDT and CDR2 YNNKEL (reference sequence). V dropped 4 bases and J dropped 5; count of bases not matched to a gene: 11. CDR3 DNA: TGTGCCAGCAGCCTCCGTCAAAGGACAGGTAACAATGAGCAGTTCTTC. The encoded protein is CASSLRQRTGNNEQFF.